This entry is about one TCR beta chain. Participants were aged about 18 to 89 years from approximately 24 US areas. This specimen comes from a study of blood T cell repertoires in COVID-19. Study as a whole: Samples came from the United States, Italy and Spain, spanning acute and convalescent COVID-19. Sources were T cells, B-cell-depleted T cells, or PBMCs; the material itself was cDNA or gDNA.

This CDR3 spans 18 amino acids. Trimming cost V 0 bases and J 3 bases, with 22 bases left between them. CDR1 SGHRS and CDR2 YFSETQ come from the germline V gene. Authors' data handling: Reference gene primer amplification gave estimated nucleated cell counts. The repertoire was sequenced with immunoSEQ multiplex PCR; TCRdb's copy has only in-frame clones and lacks some. V, J and clone size were drawn from that table, and D and trimming were deduced from the DNA. The sample consists of about 400,000 clones, around 87% of them appearing once. This receptor was identified in a woman aged 25-40 years with acute COVID-19. The source material was PBMCs or T cells enriched from blood (not recorded which). The V gene is TRBV5-1, the J gene TRBJ2-7; D is perhaps TRBD2 (6 bases). In DNA, the CDR3 is TGCGCCAGCAGCTTGGGGAGGGCTAGAGGGGTTGAAGGCTACGAGCAGTACTTC. Protein sequence: CASSLGRARGVEGYEQYF.